The next 16 T cell receptor beta chains were all read from a single sample in a study of cytomegalovirus exposure and HLA in healthy donors. PCR primers comprised 60 Vbeta and 13 Jbeta primers. TCRdb keeps only in-frame clones here, not all; method: immunoSEQ multiplex PCR. The listing contains over 75,000 clones. Sequenced: PBMCs. These receptors originate from a man aged 45 to 65 in good health and CMV-seronegative.

The rearrangement uses TRBV2 and TRBJ2-7; 10 nucleotides line up with TRBD1. The V gene end was trimmed by 5 bases and the J gene end by 3 bases; junction bases not matched to a gene: 7. Germline V gives CDR1 SNHLY, CDR2 FYNNEI. CDR3 length equals 15 residues. This chain's CDR3 is CASSQDRGEVYEQYF. The DNA for the CDR3 is TGTGCCAGCAGTCAGGACAGGGGGGAAGTCTACGAGCAGTACTTC.

This rearrangement joins TRBV14 to TRBJ2-7, with TRBD2 identical over 7 bases. The J segment lost 4 bases and the V segment lost 1 base, leaving 7 bases of the junction unmatched. The CDR3 consists of 15 residues. Germline V lookup: CDR1 SGHDN, CDR2 FVKESK. The CDR3, as DNA: TGTGCCAGCAGCCAAGTCATGGGAGGGGCTTACGAGCAGTACTTC. It yields the protein CASSQVMGGAYEQYF.

V usage is TRBV5-1 and J usage is TRBJ2-5; 10 positions agree with TRBD1. Unmatched junction bases numbered 5, after V lost 2 bases and J lost 4 bases. Germline V gene data show CDR1 as SGHRS and CDR2 as YFSETQ. This CDR3 comprises 15 residues. The CDR3 DNA reads as TGCGCCAGCAGCTTTTCCGGGACAGGGGTAGAGACCCAGTACTTC. This translates into CASSFSGTGVETQYF.

This chain connects TRBV4-3 to TRBJ1-6; 8 bases fit TRBD1. Germline assignment: CDR1 LGHNA and CDR2 YSLEER. The V segment lost 4 bases and the J segment 6 bases; nucleotides outside the gene matches: 5. CDR3 length equals 15 residues. The CDR3, as DNA: TGCGCCAGCAGCCTTGAGACAGGGGCTAATTCACCCCTCCACTTT. Translated: CASSLETGANSPLHF.

The chain combines TRBV5-6 with TRBJ1-1; TRBD1 might be the D (5 bases). The CDR3 has 16 amino acids. The germline V gene encodes CDR1 SGHDT and CDR2 YYEEEE. Trimming left V 0 bases short and J 0 bases short, with 12 bases between. The CDR3 DNA follows: TGTGCCAGCAGCTTGGATGAAGGGGCGATGAACACTGAAGCTTTCTTT. This encodes CASSLDEGAMNTEAFF.

The chain links TRBV7-2 to TRBJ1-6, with no clear D. The germline gives CDR1 SGHTA, CDR2 FQGNSA. CDR3 size: 12 residues. The ends were cut back, 3 bases at V and 10 bases at J, with 7 bases in the middle. Here the CDR3 reads CASSFPGSPLHF. Written as DNA, the CDR3 is TGTGCCAGCAGCTTTCCTGGCTCACCCCTCCACTTT.

The chain joins TRBV28 to TRBJ1-2; the D is unclear. V lost 8 bases to trimming and J lost 5 bases, with 9 bases between them. This CDR3 comprises 11 residues. Germline CDR1 reads MDHEN; CDR2 reads SYDVKM. CDR3 DNA: TGTGCCAGCGCGAGTCTTTATGGCTACACCTTC. Amino acids: CASASLYGYTF.

The chain carries TRBV18 and TRBJ1-2; D is possibly TRBD1 (6 bases). Germline assignment: CDR1 KGHSH and CDR2 LQKENI. V gave up 1 base and J gave up 3 bases, with 12 bases separating them. The CDR3 contains 15 residues. CDR3 in DNA: TGTGCCAGCTCACCACAGGGGGTGAGGGACTATGGCTACACCTTC. Translated, it gives CASSPQGVRDYGYTF.

Regarding this clone: This sample also contains other DNA sequences that code for the same CDR3. The chain is built from TRBV2 and TRBJ2-1; D possibly corresponds to TRBD1 (6 bases). The V end was cut by 1 base, the J end by 1 base, with 8 bases between. The CDR3 runs to 15 residues. The germline V gene has CDR1 SNHLY and CDR2 FYNNEI. As DNA, the CDR3 is TGTGCCAGCAGTGAAGTCAGGGGTTCCTACAATGAGCAGTTCTTC. Translated: CASSEVRGSYNEQFF.

A note on this clone: Sequence at one end of the junction differs from germline and may be a read error. The chain carries TRBV20-1 and TRBJ2-5; maybe TRBD1 (6 bases). Per the germline V gene, CDR1 is DFQATT and CDR2 is SNEGSKA (reference sequence). The CDR3 spans 11 residues. CDR3: CSARDQQGGDF. The CDR3 region has the DNA TGCAGTGCTAGAGACCAACAGGGTGGGGACTTC.

CDR3 sequence reads: CASSYPYHGNTEAFF. CDR3 bases: TGTGCCAGCAGTTACCCCTACCATGGTAACACTGAAGCTTTCTTT. The rearrangement links TRBV6-6 to TRBJ1-1; unclear D gene. V was pared by 2 bases and J by 2 bases, with 12 bases between. Germline V CDR1 and CDR2: MNHNY, SVGAGI (reference sequence). The length of the CDR3 is 15 residues.

CDR3 in amino acids: CASSTPTSGGKETQYF. The CDR3 coding sequence is TGTGCCAGCAGTACCCCAACTAGCGGGGGGAAAGAGACCCAGTACTTC. The chain combines TRBV5-4 with TRBJ2-5; 12 bases are a match to TRBD2. This CDR3 region has 16 residues. Trimming took 5 bases from V and 3 from J; bases not matched to a gene: 8. Germline-derived CDR1 and CDR2 are SGHNT and YYREEE (reference sequence).

This rearrangement joins TRBV27 to TRBJ2-7; 7 bases agree with TRBD2. CDR1 is MNHEY and CDR2 is SMNVEV in the germline V gene (reference sequence). The CDR3 is 14 amino acids. J lost 7 bases, V lost 0 bases, and 6 bases had no gene match. The CDR3 region has the DNA TGTGCCAGCAGTTTATCGGCCACTAGCGTGGAGCAGTACTTC. Amino acid sequence: CASSLSATSVEQYF.

The rearrangement uses TRBV7-2 and TRBJ1-5; 7 nucleotides line up with TRBD1. The V gene's germline CDR1 is SGHTA and CDR2 FQGNSA. V lost 5 bases and J lost 4; bases outside the gene matches: 11. There are 16 residues in the CDR3. CDR3 residues: CASSRGGGAGNQPQHF. In DNA, the CDR3 is TGTGCCAGCAGCCGCGGAGGGGGCGCAGGAAATCAGCCCCAGCATTTT.

This rearrangement joins TRBV5-1 to TRBJ2-5, with 9 bases fitting TRBD2. The trim removed 0 bases at V and 2 bases at J, leaving 2 bases unmatched. The germline V gene has CDR1 SGHRS and CDR2 YFSETQ. The CDR3 is made up of 15 amino acids. CDR3: CASSLGGGEQETQYF. CDR3 coding DNA: TGCGCCAGCAGCTTGGGCGGGGGGGAGCAAGAGACCCAGTACTTC.

The chain is built from TRBV13 and TRBJ2-2; D not certain. The germline V gene has CDR1 PRHDT and CDR2 FYEKMQ (reference sequence). This CDR3 contains 15 residues. The V end was cut by 0 bases, the J end by 4 bases, with 9 bases between. DNA of the CDR3: TGTGCCAGCAGCTTAGGTCTTACAATCACCGGGGAGCTGTTTTTT. As protein: CASSLGLTITGELFF.